Below, 31 T cell receptor beta chains from the same sample are listed, as sequenced in a study of blood T cells in healthy people across ages. It was with a sample-barcoded 5' primer and a J-beta primer mix that a second PCR of roughly 7 to 12 cycles was run. TCRdb independently ran MiXCR on the 5' RACE reads; one entry per CDR3 protein. The table records hundreds of thousands of distinct CDR3 sequences, around 48% of them present only once. Sample: blood. The origin of the receptors is a woman aged 60-75 years in good health.

The chain links TRBV11-2 to TRBJ2-5, with D possibly matching TRBD2 (5 bases). Trimming took off 6 bases at V and 5 bases at J, with 22 bases between the two ends. The CDR3 sequence is 16 residues long. Germline assignment: CDR1 SGHAT and CDR2 FQNNGV. The DNA of the CDR3 is TGTGCCAGCAGTTCCGTAAAAGGAGGCAGAAAGGAGACCCAGTACTTC. This gives the protein CASSSVKGGRKETQYF.

This clonotype appeared a few times. CDR3 in amino acids: CATSRGRQGVLNIQYF. The DNA of the CDR3 is TGTGCCACCAGCAGAGGAAGGCAAGGCGTTCTAAACATTCAGTACTTC. The chain carries TRBV15 and TRBJ2-4; D is ambiguous. CDR3 size: 16 residues. Germline V lookup: CDR1 LNHNV, CDR2 YYDKDF (reference sequence). The germline V and J ends were trimmed by 1 base and 6 bases, with 16 bases remaining between them.

The chain recombines TRBV2 with TRBJ2-3; no definite D call. V dropped 4 bases and J dropped 3 bases, with 8 bases sitting between them. Germline loops: CDR1 SNHLY, CDR2 FYNNEI. The CDR3 totals 13 residues. CDR3 protein: CASSVYETDTQYF. DNA of the CDR3: TGTGCCAGCAGTGTGTATGAGACAGATACGCAGTATTTT.

This chain connects TRBV7-2 to TRBJ1-1; D is unresolved. CDR3 length: 13 amino acids. The V and J ends lost 5 bases and 4 bases respectively, with 11 bases between them. The V gene's germline CDR1 is SGHTA and CDR2 FQGNSA. The CDR3 loop is CTSSDGRGTEAFF. The CDR3 DNA follows: TGTACCAGCAGCGACGGACGAGGCACTGAAGCTTTCTTT. Complete variable domain (other parts from reference TRBV7-2 and TRBJ1-1): GAGVSQSPSNKVTEKGKDVELRCDPISGHTALYWYRQSLGQGLEFLIYFQGNSAPDKSGLPSDRFSAERTGGSVSTLTIQRTQQEDSAVYLCTSSDGRGTEAFFGQGTRLTVV.

The chain carries TRBV11-2 and TRBJ2-5; no clear D gene. V shed 7 bases and J shed 6 bases, with 18 bases lying between them. The germline gives CDR1 SGHAT, CDR2 FQNNGV. This CDR3 contains 14 residues. CDR3 protein: CASTPNLLGKTQYF. The CDR3 nucleotides are TGTGCCAGCACTCCTAATCTGCTAGGCAAGACCCAGTACTTC.

This clonotype was seen only a few times. The chain couples TRBV9 to TRBJ2-7; 9 nucleotides agree with TRBD1. V shed 0 bases, J shed 4 bases, and the junction held 11 bases outside the gene matches. The germline gives CDR1 SGDLS, CDR2 YYNGEE. This CDR3 is 17 amino acids long. The CDR3 DNA sequence: TGTGCCAGCAGCGTAGGAGGGACAGGGATCCTTGGGTACGAGCAGTACTTC. It codes for CASSVGGTGILGYEQYF.

Here the CDR3 DNA reads TGTGCCGCGTCGACTAGCTACAATGAGCAGTTCTTC. This codes for CAASTSYNEQFF. V usage is TRBV15 and J usage is TRBJ2-1; D may be TRBD2 (6 bases). The CDR3 loop spans 12 amino acids. V was shortened by 11 bases and J by 3 bases, with 11 bases between the two germline ends. Looked up from germline, CDR1 is LNHNV and CDR2 is YYDKDF (reference sequence).

The chain uses TRBV28 and TRBJ2-4; tentative D call: TRBD1 (6 bases). In germline, CDR1 is MDHEN, CDR2 SYDVKM. The CDR3 runs 15 residues. V dropped 6 bases and J dropped 6 bases, with 18 bases sitting between them. The CDR3 region has the DNA TGTGCCAGCAGCTTTGATCGCGCCAGGGGAAACATTCAGTACTTC. Translation gives CASSFDRARGNIQYF.

The sample holds a few counts of this clonotype. This rearrangement joins TRBV18 to TRBJ2-7; D might be TRBD1 or TRBD2, each matching 5 bases. Germline V gene lookup returns CDR1 KGHSH and CDR2 LQKENI. Trimming removed 4 bases at V and 6 bases at J, with 16 bases between. CDR3 length: 14 residues. This CDR3 reads CASSLPGSRGEQYF. CDR3 coding DNA: TGTGCCAGCTCACTCCCGGGTTCGAGGGGCGAGCAGTACTTC.

The gene calls are TRBV7-8 and TRBJ2-7, with 9 bases lining up with TRBD2. V shed 5 bases, J shed 4 bases, and the junction held 9 bases outside the gene matches. This CDR3 comprises 15 residues. Germline CDR1 SGHVS, CDR2 FQNEAQ. The CDR3 sequence: CASSNRREGVYEQYF. The CDR3 nucleotides are TGTGCCAGCAGCAATCGGCGGGAGGGTGTTTACGAGCAGTACTTC. Complete variable domain (other parts from reference TRBV7-8 and TRBJ2-7): GAGVSQSPRYKVAKRGQDVALRCDPISGHVSLFWYQQALGQGPEFLTYFQNEAQLDKSGLPSDRFFAERPEGSVSTLKIQRTQQEDSAVYLCASSNRREGVYEQYFGPGTRLTVT.

The V gene is TRBV6-5, the J gene TRBJ2-1, with TRBD2 matching 9 bases. V lost 0 bases and J lost 5; bases outside the gene matches: 5. CDR3 length: 16 amino acids. Germline lookup yields CDR1 MNHEY and CDR2 SVGAGI. This CDR3 reads CASSYSWGLANNEQFF. CDR3 nucleotide sequence: TGTGCCAGCAGTTACTCATGGGGACTAGCAAACAATGAGCAGTTCTTC.

This clonotype has at least ten counts. The rearrangement uses TRBV6-1 and TRBJ1-2; perhaps TRBD1 as D (5 bases). Germline V gene sequence: CDR1 MNHNS, CDR2 SASEGT. Trimming left V 6 bases short and J 4 bases short, with 9 bases between. This CDR3 comprises 12 residues. The CDR3 protein is CASSGTSYGYTF. For the CDR3, the DNA is TGTGCCAGCAGCGGGACTTCCTATGGCTACACCTTC.

This sequence joins TRBV29-1 and TRBJ2-2; 10 nucleotides align to TRBD2. Germline V CDR1 and CDR2: SQVTM, ANQGSEA. With V trimmed by 8 bases and J by 5 bases, 11 bases remained unmatched. There are 15 residues in the CDR3. The CDR3 sequence is CSILLAGESTGELFF. The CDR3 coding sequence is TGCAGCATTCTTCTAGCGGGAGAATCGACCGGGGAGCTGTTTTTT.

This clonotype was seen many times. The chain recombines TRBV10-3 with TRBJ1-2, with 8 bases identical to TRBD1. This CDR3 region has 15 residues. Germline-derived CDR1 and CDR2 are ENHRY and SYGVKD. V shed 11 bases, J shed 2 bases, and the junction held 13 bases outside the gene matches. This chain's CDR3 is CAQHPGGAGNYGYTF. The CDR3 nucleotides are TGTGCCCAGCATCCAGGGGGCGCAGGGAACTATGGCTACACCTTC.

V gene TRBV9 combines with J gene TRBJ2-1, with 10 bases aligning to TRBD2. J lost 14 bases, V lost 3 bases, and 11 bases had no gene match. This CDR3 has 14 amino acids. Per germline, CDR1 SGDLS and CDR2 YYNGEE. For the CDR3, the DNA is TGTGCCAGCAGCGCAGCTAGCGGGAGAAATGAAAAGTTCTTC. Translating gives CASSAASGRNEKFF.

This clonotype was counted a few times. The rearrangement uses TRBV10-3 and TRBJ2-7; a weak D match, TRBD1 (5 bases). Looked up from germline, CDR1 is ENHRY and CDR2 is SYGVKD. The CDR3 sequence is 14 residues long. V was pared by 3 bases and J by 7 bases, with 16 bases between. The CDR3 region has the DNA TGTGCCATCAGTGAAAGCAGGGAAGGTGGAGAGCAGTACTTC. It codes for CAISESREGGEQYF.

The chain is built from TRBV3-1 and TRBJ2-5, with D perhaps given as TRBD1 or TRBD2 (5 bases each). The J call may be mistaken, given a closer DNA end match to TRBJ2-7. Per germline, CDR1 LGHDT and CDR2 YNNKEL (reference sequence). The CDR3 contains 13 residues. The CDR3 sequence is CASSPGRSYEQYV. The CDR3 DNA is TGTGCCAGCAGCCCGGGACGGTCCTACGAGCAGTACGTC.

This chain links TRBV12-5 with TRBJ1-3; no firm D call. The CDR3 has 14 amino acids. Germline V lookup: CDR1 LGHNT, CDR2 FRNRAP. V shed 3 bases and J shed 3 bases, with 9 bases lying between them. CDR3 sequence: CASGLEGGGNTIYF. In DNA, the CDR3 is TGTGCTAGTGGTTTAGAGGGCGGTGGAAACACCATATATTTT.

The chain carries TRBV3-1 and TRBJ1-2; D may be TRBD1 (5 bases). CDR3 length equals 12 residues. The V gene's germline CDR1 is LGHDT and CDR2 YNNKEL (reference sequence). Trimming took 0 bases from V and 10 from J, leaving 9 bases between them. The chain's CDR3 is CASSQDGGTYTF. The CDR3 nucleotides are TGTGCCAGCAGCCAAGATGGGGGTACCTACACCTTC.

The chain joins TRBV20-1 to TRBJ2-5, with 7 bases matching TRBD2. Per the germline V gene, CDR1 is DFQATT and CDR2 is SNEGSKA (reference sequence). The V gene end was trimmed by 1 base and the J gene end by 4 bases; junction bases not matched to a gene: 6. The CDR3 runs to 14 residues. The CDR3 here is CSARAAGVPETQYF. The CDR3 nucleotides read TGCAGTGCTAGAGCTGCGGGAGTCCCAGAGACCCAGTACTTC.

This clonotype occurred a few times. The chain uses TRBV10-3 and TRBJ2-7, with 14 bases lining up with TRBD2. Per the germline V gene, CDR1 is ENHRY and CDR2 is SYGVKD. V lost 10 bases, J lost 5 bases, and 13 bases stayed unmatched. The CDR3 is 16 residues long. The CDR3 nucleotides are TGTGCCAGCACCTTGACTAGCGGGAGGGCCCCCAACGAGCAGTACTTC. Protein product: CASTLTSGRAPNEQYF.

This clonotype was detected once. This rearrangement joins TRBV7-2 to TRBJ2-7; 7 bases agree with TRBD2. Germline CDR1 reads SGHTA; CDR2 reads FQGNSA. Losses at the gene ends were 1 base for V and 7 bases for J; bases not matched to a gene: 10. This CDR3 spans 15 amino acids. The CDR3 bases are TGTGCCAGCAGCTTAGACCGGGACTATTACAATGAGCAGTACTTC. It encodes CASSLDRDYYNEQYF.

There are many counts of this clonotype. The chain couples TRBV7-9 to TRBJ2-7, with D possibly TRBD2 on 5 matching bases. V lost 8 bases and J 2 bases, leaving 10 bases between the germline ends. The length of the CDR3 is 12 residues. Germline CDR1 and CDR2: SEHNR and FQNEAQ (reference sequence). CDR3: CASGRGTYEQYF. CDR3 nucleotides: TGTGCCAGCGGTCGGGGAACCTACGAGCAGTACTTC.

This clonotype was observed a handful of times. The chain is built from TRBV29-1 and TRBJ2-2; 7 positions agree with TRBD1. The CDR3 is made up of 16 amino acids. V lost 1 base to trimming and J lost 4 bases; unmatched junction nucleotides: 9. Germline V gene lookup returns CDR1 SQVTM and CDR2 ANQGSEA. The CDR3 DNA reads TGCAGCGTTGAAGTGGTAGAGGGGGCGAGCACCGGGGAGCTGTTTTTT. Its translation is CSVEVVEGASTGELFF.

On this clonotype itself: Since the CDR3 does not end with the conserved phenylalanine or tryptophan, this likely comes from a read error. The chain is built from TRBV14 and TRBJ1-2; 7 bases are shared with TRBD1. The germline V gene has CDR1 SGHDN and CDR2 FVKESK. The CDR3 is 19 amino acids. The J segment lost 1 base and the V segment lost 4 bases, leaving 18 bases of the junction unmatched. The CDR3 sequence is CASSPLQPGQSLDNYGYTL. CDR3 nucleotide sequence: TGTGCCAGCAGCCCCTTGCAGCCGGGACAGTCGCTTGATAACTATGGCTACACCTTA.

This clonotype was seen only once. The V gene is TRBV6-5, the J gene TRBJ1-6; D is possibly TRBD1 (6 bases). This CDR3 is 18 amino acids long. Germline CDR1 reads MNHEY; CDR2 reads SVGAGI. V was trimmed by 0 bases and J by 0 bases, leaving 12 bases between them. The chain's CDR3 is CASSYSAGASSYNSPLHF. For the CDR3, the DNA is TGTGCCAGCAGTTACTCGGCAGGGGCGAGCTCCTATAATTCACCCCTCCACTTT.

The V and J genes are TRBV5-4 and TRBJ2-7, with 15 nucleotides matching TRBD2. V lost 4 bases to trimming and J lost 0 bases; unmatched junction nucleotides: 8. The CDR3 spans 18 residues. CDR1 and CDR2 from the germline V gene are SGHNT and YYREEE (reference sequence). As DNA, the CDR3 is TGTGCCAGCAGCCACGGACTAGCGGGAGGGCCCTCCTCCTACGAGCAGTACTTC. Its protein is CASSHGLAGGPSSYEQYF.

The chain links TRBV5-6 to TRBJ2-1; 9 nucleotides line up with TRBD2. The CDR3 spans 15 residues. Germline V gene sequence: CDR1 SGHDT, CDR2 YYEEEE. V was clipped by 2 bases and J by 4 bases; unmatched bases: 4. The CDR3: CASSFFAGGYNEQFF. The CDR3 DNA is TGTGCCAGCAGCTTCTTTGCGGGAGGGTACAATGAGCAGTTCTTC.

The chain has TRBV20-1 and TRBJ2-7, with unresolved D. This CDR3 has 14 residues. The V end was cut by 1 base, the J end by 7 bases, with 17 bases between. Germline V CDR1 and CDR2: DFQATT, SNEGSKA (reference sequence). The CDR3 sequence: CSARVLRWHNEQYF. The CDR3 nucleotides read TGCAGTGCTAGAGTTCTACGGTGGCACAATGAGCAGTACTTC.

The chain employs TRBV7-3 and TRBJ2-1; TRBD2 agrees at 8 bases. Looked up from germline, CDR1 is SGHTA and CDR2 is FQGTGA. There are 16 residues in the CDR3. With 4 bases clipped from V and 4 bases from J, the junction kept 9 bases outside the gene matches. DNA of the CDR3: TGTGCCAGCAGCTCGGGGAGCGGGAGAGGGTACAATGAGCAGTTCTTC. This encodes CASSSGSGRGYNEQFF. Together with reference TRBV7-3 and TRBJ2-1, the CDR3 gives the full variable domain: GAGVSQTPSNKVTEKGKYVELRCDPISGHTALYWYRQSLGQGPEFLIYFQGTGAADDSGLPNDRFFAVRPEGSVSTLKIQRTERGDSAVYLCASSSGSGRGYNEQFFGPGTRLTVL.

The chain has TRBV4-2 and TRBJ1-2; D is ambiguous. This CDR3 region has 15 residues. Germline values: CDR1 LGHNA, CDR2 YNFKEQ. The germline V and J ends were trimmed by 0 bases and 2 bases, with 10 bases remaining between them. CDR3 nucleotide sequence: TGTGCCAGCAGCCAAGACCTTTCCAGGAACTATGGCTACACCTTC. Translation: CASSQDLSRNYGYTF.